This TCR beta chain appears in the sequencing data of a study of vaccination and CD4 T cells after COVID-19. In regard to this clonotype: Its antigen is currently unknown.

The study sequenced cultured CD4+ T cell DNA using the Oncomine TCR Beta short-read assay. TCRdb re-derived calls from the PCR reads in MiXCR, one entry per CDR3 protein. The table lists 9,000 to 15,000 distinct CDR3 sequences, roughly 48% of them singletons. Treatment given: approximately 10-day PBMC culture with coronavirus spike peptide pools or control peptides (ViraFEST assay). J was trimmed by 2 bases and V by 5 bases; bases with no gene match: 8. From germline, CDR1 is DFQATT and CDR2 SNEGSKA (reference sequence). The CDR3 length is 16 residues. This TCR was recovered from a human donor who had recovered from COVID-19. Input material: CD4+ T cells from blood, cultured in vitro. The J gene is TRBJ1-6, the V gene TRBV20-1; 8 bases align to TRBD1. The CDR3 region is CSASDRESTYNSPLHF. CDR3 DNA sequence: TGCAGTGCTTCGGACAGGGAGAGTACCTATAATTCACCCCTCCACTTT.